This T cell receptor beta chain was recorded in a study of cytomegalovirus exposure and HLA in healthy donors. Study conclusions and caveats: Reportedly, a later analysis found an Asian-associated ancestry cluster had fewer N-insertions than the approximately 640-donor mean. Later genetic work tied a missense DCLRE1C variant to beta-chain V and J trimming. Follow-up analysis seemed to connect common viral pathogens with several of the most significant clusters identified.

Notes on this clone: Antigen specificity is unknown.

PCR amplification relied on 60 Vbeta primers (plus 13 Jbeta primers). The protocol was immunoSEQ multiplex PCR, while the TCRdb copy is restricted to in-frame clones and leaves out a portion. The sample holds roughly 150,000 clones; more than 60% are singletons and the top ten take over 9.5%. Healthy bone marrow donors made up the donor group. V was pared by 5 bases and J by 4 bases, with 12 bases between. Germline values: CDR1 WSHSY, CDR2 SAAADI. The CDR3 consists of 14 residues. The sample consisted of PBMCs. The receptor was derived from a man under 40 in good health and CMV-seropositive. This sequence joins TRBV10-2 and TRBJ1-5; possibly TRBD1 for D (6 bases). CDR3 nucleotide sequence: TGCGCCAGCAGTTTGGGGGGGCGGAATCAGCCCCAGCATTTT. Residues: CASSLGGRNQPQHF.